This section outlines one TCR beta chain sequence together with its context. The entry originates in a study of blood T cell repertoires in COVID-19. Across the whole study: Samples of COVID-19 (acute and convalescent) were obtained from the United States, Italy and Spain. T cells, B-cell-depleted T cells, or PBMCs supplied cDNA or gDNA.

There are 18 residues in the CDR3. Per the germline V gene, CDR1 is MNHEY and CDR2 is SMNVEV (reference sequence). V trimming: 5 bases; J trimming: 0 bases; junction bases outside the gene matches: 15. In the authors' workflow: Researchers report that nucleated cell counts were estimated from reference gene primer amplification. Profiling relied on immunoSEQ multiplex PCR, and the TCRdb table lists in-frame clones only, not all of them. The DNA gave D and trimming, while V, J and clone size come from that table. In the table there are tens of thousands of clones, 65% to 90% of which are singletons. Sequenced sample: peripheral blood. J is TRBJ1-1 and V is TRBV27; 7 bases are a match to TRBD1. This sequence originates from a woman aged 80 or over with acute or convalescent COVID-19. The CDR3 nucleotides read TGTGCCAGCAGTACGAGGACAGGCCAAACGGGTATGAACACTGAAGCTTTCTTT. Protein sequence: CASSTRTGQTGMNTEAFF.